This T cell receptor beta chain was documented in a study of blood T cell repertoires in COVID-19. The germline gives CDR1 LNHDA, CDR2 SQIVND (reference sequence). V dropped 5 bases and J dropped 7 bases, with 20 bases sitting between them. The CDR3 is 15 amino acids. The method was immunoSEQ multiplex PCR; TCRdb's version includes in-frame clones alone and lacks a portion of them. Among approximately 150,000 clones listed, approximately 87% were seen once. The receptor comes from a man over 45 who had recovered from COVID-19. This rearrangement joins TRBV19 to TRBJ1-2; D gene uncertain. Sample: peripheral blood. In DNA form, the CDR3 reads TGTGCCAGTAGTTCCATCACGGCGGGTATAGGTGGCTACACCTTC. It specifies CASSSITAGIGGYTF.